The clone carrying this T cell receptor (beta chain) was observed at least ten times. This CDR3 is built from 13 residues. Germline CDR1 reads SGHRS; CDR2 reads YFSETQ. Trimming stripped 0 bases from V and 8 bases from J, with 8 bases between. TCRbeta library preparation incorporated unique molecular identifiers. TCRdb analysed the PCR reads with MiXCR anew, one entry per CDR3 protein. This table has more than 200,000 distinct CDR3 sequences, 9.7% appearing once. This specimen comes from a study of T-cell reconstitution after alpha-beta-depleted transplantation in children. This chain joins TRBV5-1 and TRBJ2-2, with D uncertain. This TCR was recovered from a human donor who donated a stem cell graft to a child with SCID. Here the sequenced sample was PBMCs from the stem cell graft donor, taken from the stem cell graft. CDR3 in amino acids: CASSLVDSGELFF. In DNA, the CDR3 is TGCGCCAGCAGCTTGGTAGACTCGGGGGAGCTGTTTTTT. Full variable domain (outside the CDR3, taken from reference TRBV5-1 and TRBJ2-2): KAGVTQTPRYLIKTRGQQVTLSCSPISGHRSVSWYQQTPGQGLQFLFEYFSETQRNKGNFPGRFSGRQFSNSRSEMNVSTLELGDSALYLCASSLVDSGELFFGEGSRLTVL.